This TCR beta chain is drawn from a study of blood T cell repertoires in COVID-19. Overall study context: Acute and convalescent COVID-19 samples came from the United States, Italy and Spain. T cells, B-cell-depleted T cells, or PBMCs supplied cDNA or gDNA.

Per the original methods: Reference gene primer amplification gave estimated nucleated cell counts. The method was immunoSEQ multiplex PCR; TCRdb's version includes in-frame clones alone and lacks a portion of them. V, J and clone size are those of that table, while D and trimming were read from the DNA. The table has about 45,000 clones, 82% seen once; the top ten hold roughly 13%. CDR1 DFQATT and CDR2 SNEGSKA come from the germline V gene (reference sequence). CDR3 length equals 14 residues. The V segment lost 3 bases and the J segment 1 base; nucleotides outside the gene matches: 6. This receptor was identified in a human donor in a cohort sampled during active COVID-19. Sequencing input: peripheral blood. This sequence joins TRBV20-1 and TRBJ2-7; 7 bases fit TRBD1. For the CDR3, the DNA is TGCAGTGCTAGTGCAGGGGGTCCTTCCTACGAGCAGTACTTC. Amino acids: CSASAGGPSYEQYF.